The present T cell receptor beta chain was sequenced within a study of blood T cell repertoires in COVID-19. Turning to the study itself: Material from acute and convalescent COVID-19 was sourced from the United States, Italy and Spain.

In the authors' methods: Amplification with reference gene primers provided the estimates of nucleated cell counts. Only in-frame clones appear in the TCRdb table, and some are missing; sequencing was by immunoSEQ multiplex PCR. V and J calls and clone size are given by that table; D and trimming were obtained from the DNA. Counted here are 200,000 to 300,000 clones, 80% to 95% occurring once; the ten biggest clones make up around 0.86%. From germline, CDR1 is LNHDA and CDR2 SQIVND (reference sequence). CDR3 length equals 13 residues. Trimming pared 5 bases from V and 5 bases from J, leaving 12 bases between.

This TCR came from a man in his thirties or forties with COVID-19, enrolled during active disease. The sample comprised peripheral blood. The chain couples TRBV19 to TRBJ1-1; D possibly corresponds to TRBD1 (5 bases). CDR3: CASSSIGATEAFF. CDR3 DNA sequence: TGTGCCAGTAGTTCGATTGGGGCGACTGAAGCTTTCTTT.